This is a list of T cell receptor beta chains from one sample in a study of cytomegalovirus exposure and HLA in healthy donors. Produced via immunoSEQ multiplex PCR; TCRdb's table is partial and in-frame only. The sample lists about 200,000 clones, just over 75% occurring once. Sequenced material: PBMCs. The receptors come from a man aged 18-30 years in good health and CMV-seronegative. Both conserved end residues are part of each CDR3. A D gene is named only where the DNA matches it firmly. Only part of the rows carry a size: once, few, many, or a class if the clone is expanded.

V	J	size	D	DNA	CDR3
TRBV6-1	TRBJ1-5	.	.	TGTGCCAGCAGTTTAAATCAGCCCCAGCATTTT	CASSLNQPQHF
TRBV30	TRBJ2-1	.	TRBD1	TGTGCTGGGGGGACAGGGGGGCGCGATGAGCAGTTCTTC	CAGGTGGRDEQFF
TRBV7-9	TRBJ2-3	.	TRBD2	TGTGCCAGCAGCTCTAGCGGTGCCACAGATACGCAGTATTTT	CASSSSGATDTQYF
TRBV19	TRBJ1-1	.	.	TGTGCCAGTAGTATAGGGCAGAACCAAAACACTGAAGCTTTCTTT	CASSIGQNQNTEAFF
TRBV27	TRBJ2-7	.	TRBD2	TGTGCCAGCAGTTCCGGGGGGGGCACCTACGAGCAGTACTTC	CASSSGGGTYEQYF
TRBV28	TRBJ1-2	.	TRBD1	TGTGCCAGCAGTTTACCCATGACAGGGTACTATGGCTACACCTTC	CASSLPMTGYYGYTF
TRBV5-1	TRBJ2-1	few	.	TGCGCCAGCAGCCCGGGTTCGAATTACAATGAGCAGTTCTTC	CASSPGSNYNEQFF
TRBV27	TRBJ2-7	.	TRBD1	TGTGCCAGCAGTTTATCGACAGGGGACGAGCAGTACTTC	CASSLSTGDEQYF
TRBV19	TRBJ1-5	few	.	TGTGCCAGTAGCTGGAGTAGCAATCAGCCCCAGCATTTT	CASSWSSNQPQHF
TRBV4-2	TRBJ2-7	.	TRBD2	TGTGCCAGCAGCCAACAAGCGGGGACGGCCTACGAGCAGTACTTC	CASSQQAGTAYEQYF
TRBV15	TRBJ2-5	.	.	TGTGCCACCAGCGGATGGGGACATCTTACCGCGGAGACCCAGTACTTC	CATSGWGHLTAETQYF
TRBV5-5	TRBJ1-2	few	TRBD1	TGTGCCAGCAGCCCGACAGGGGACTATGGCTACACCTTC	CASSPTGDYGYTF
TRBV30	TRBJ2-1	.	TRBD1	TGTGCCTGGAGTTCACAGACAGGGAACGGGTTCTTC	CAWSSQTGNGFF
TRBV18	TRBJ2-2	.	.	TGTGCCAGCTCACAGGATCAGGGGAGTTTGGCCGGGGAGCTGTTTTTT	CASSQDQGSLAGELFF
TRBV7-3	TRBJ2-3	.	TRBD2	TGTGCCAGCAGCTTAGGGCTAGCGGGAGTGGCAGATACGCAGTATTTT	CASSLGLAGVADTQYF
TRBV6-6	TRBJ1-5	.	.	TGTGCCAGCTTGACAGTCGGGGGGCCCCAGCATTTT	CASLTVGGPQHF
TRBV29-1	TRBJ2-7	.	.	TGCAGCGTGGAGACTAGGGCCGCCGACGAGCAGTACTTC	CSVETRAADEQYF
TRBV6-1	TRBJ1-4	.	.	TGTGCCAGCACCGAGAGGGGGATACAGGAAAAACTGTTTTTT	CASTERGIQEKLFF
TRBV28	TRBJ2-7	.	TRBD2	TGTGCCAGCATCCCGACTAGCGGGAGTACCTACGAGCAGTACTTC	CASIPTSGSTYEQYF
TRBV9	TRBJ1-5	.	.	TGTGCCAGCAGCTCTCCGTGGGGACTTTTTAGCAATCAGCCCCAGCATTTT	CASSSPWGLFSNQPQHF
TRBV5-1	TRBJ2-3	.	.	TGCGCCAGCAGCTCGCAGGAATATACGCAGTATTTT	CASSSQEYTQYF
TRBV5-1	TRBJ2-7	.	TRBD1	TGCGCCAGCGGGTTGGGACAGGGGCTGGACGAGCAGTACTTC	CASGLGQGLDEQYF